A selection of T cell receptor beta chains follows, all from one sample in a study of blood T cell repertoires in COVID-19. TCRdb keeps only in-frame clones here, not all; method: immunoSEQ multiplex PCR. The repertoire holds under 60,000 clones, with 88% as singletons. Sequencing was carried out using peripheral blood. All receptors come from a human donor with active COVID-19. The donor label of this sample is uncertain. Each CDR3 is given with its conserved first and last residue. Each record gives: J gene, V gene, clone size, D gene, CDR3 protein, CDR3 DNA. A D gene is named only where the DNA matches it firmly. Clone size, where shown, is once, few, many, or a class for clones that have expanded.

j_call: TRBJ1-1
v_call: TRBV29-1
clone_size: .
d_call: .
cdr3_aa: CSVDRANTEAFF
cdr3_nt: TGCAGCGTTGACAGGGCGAACACTGAAGCTTTCTTT

j_call: TRBJ1-2
v_call: TRBV28
clone_size: once
d_call: TRBD1
cdr3_aa: CASSVNRGQGGYTF
cdr3_nt: TGTGCCAGCAGTGTGAACAGGGGGCAGGGTGGCTACACCTTC

j_call: TRBJ2-2
v_call: TRBV2
clone_size: .
d_call: TRBD1
cdr3_aa: CASRMTGAIGELFF
cdr3_nt: TGTGCCAGCAGAATGACAGGGGCGATCGGGGAGCTGTTTTTT

j_call: TRBJ2-7
v_call: TRBV4-2
clone_size: .
d_call: TRBD1
cdr3_aa: CACSQGQGTYEQYF
cdr3_nt: TGTGCCTGCTCCCAAGGACAGGGGACCTACGAGCAGTACTTC

j_call: TRBJ2-4
v_call: TRBV10-3
clone_size: .
d_call: TRBD1
cdr3_aa: CAISELGQGSAKNIQYF
cdr3_nt: TGTGCCATCAGTGAGCTCGGACAGGGATCGGCCAAAAACATTCAGTACTTC

j_call: TRBJ2-1
v_call: TRBV5-4
clone_size: .
d_call: .
cdr3_aa: CASSSNTDMPPYNEQFF
cdr3_nt: TGTGCCAGCAGCTCCAATACTGACATGCCGCCCTACAATGAGCAGTTCTTC

j_call: TRBJ1-5
v_call: TRBV19
clone_size: .
d_call: .
cdr3_aa: CASSSQDGGTPQHF
cdr3_nt: TGTGCCAGTAGTAGCCAGGACGGGGGTACGCCCCAGCATTTT

j_call: TRBJ1-5
v_call: TRBV6-2/TRBV6-3
clone_size: .
d_call: .
cdr3_aa: CASSYSRGQPQHF
cdr3_nt: TGTGCCAGCAGTTACTCTCGGGGTCAGCCCCAGCATTTT

j_call: TRBJ2-3
v_call: TRBV28
clone_size: .
d_call: TRBD2
cdr3_aa: CASRPSGIPDTQYF
cdr3_nt: TGTGCCAGCAGGCCTAGCGGGATACCAGATACGCAGTATTTT

j_call: TRBJ2-7
v_call: TRBV6-1
clone_size: .
d_call: TRBD2
cdr3_aa: CASSEESGGAWEQYF
cdr3_nt: TGTGCCAGCAGTGAAGAAAGCGGGGGGGCGTGGGAGCAGTACTTC

j_call: TRBJ2-2
v_call: TRBV29-1
clone_size: medium-sized
d_call: TRBD2
cdr3_aa: CSARGLAENTGELFF
cdr3_nt: TGCAGCGCCCGTGGGCTAGCGGAGAACACCGGGGAGCTGTTTTTT

j_call: TRBJ2-5
v_call: TRBV18
clone_size: .
d_call: TRBD1
cdr3_aa: CASSPRTGAQETQYF
cdr3_nt: TGTGCCAGCTCACCGAGGACAGGGGCCCAAGAGACCCAGTACTTC

j_call: TRBJ1-3
v_call: TRBV5-4
clone_size: once
d_call: TRBD1
cdr3_aa: CASSFRTGRSGNTIYF
cdr3_nt: TGTGCCAGCAGTTTTCGGACAGGGAGGTCTGGAAACACCATATATTTT

j_call: TRBJ2-3
v_call: TRBV4-1
clone_size: .
d_call: TRBD2
cdr3_aa: CASSLGTSGGAPDTQYF
cdr3_nt: TGCGCCAGCAGCCTCGGGACTAGCGGGGGGGCCCCAGATACGCAGTATTTT

j_call: TRBJ2-2
v_call: TRBV5-1
clone_size: .
d_call: .
cdr3_aa: CASSSTVNTGELFF
cdr3_nt: TGCGCCAGCAGTTCCACAGTGAACACCGGGGAGCTGTTTTTT

j_call: TRBJ1-5
v_call: TRBV4-1
clone_size: .
d_call: TRBD1
cdr3_aa: CASSHWQGAQPQHF
cdr3_nt: TGCGCCAGCAGCCATTGGCAGGGGGCCCAGCCCCAGCATTTT

j_call: TRBJ2-7
v_call: TRBV2
clone_size: once
d_call: TRBD2
cdr3_aa: CASSSQAGGTYEQYF
cdr3_nt: TGTGCCAGCAGTTCTCAAGCGGGAGGGACCTACGAGCAGTACTTC

j_call: TRBJ1-2
v_call: TRBV30
clone_size: few
d_call: TRBD1
cdr3_aa: CASNRGQAGYTF
cdr3_nt: TGTGCCAGCAACAGGGGCCAGGCAGGCTACACCTTC

j_call: TRBJ1-1
v_call: TRBV5-1
clone_size: .
d_call: .
cdr3_aa: CASSSSGQLNTEAFF
cdr3_nt: TGCGCCAGCAGCTCGTCGGGACAACTGAACACTGAAGCTTTCTTT

j_call: TRBJ2-7
v_call: TRBV30
clone_size: .
d_call: .
cdr3_aa: CAWSVTGPYEQYF
cdr3_nt: TGTGCCTGGAGTGTAACAGGGCCCTACGAGCAGTACTTC

j_call: TRBJ2-1
v_call: TRBV5-4
clone_size: .
d_call: TRBD1
cdr3_aa: CASRGNRGHSYNEQFF
cdr3_nt: TGTGCCAGCAGGGGGAACAGGGGCCATTCCTACAATGAGCAGTTCTTC

j_call: TRBJ2-7
v_call: TRBV18
clone_size: few
d_call: TRBD1
cdr3_aa: CASSPRGRDRTSTRPYEQYF
cdr3_nt: TGTGCCAGCTCACCGAGGGGCCGGGACAGGACTTCAACGCGTCCCTACGAGCAGTACTTC

j_call: TRBJ1-1
v_call: TRBV30
clone_size: .
d_call: .
cdr3_aa: CAWSWGHNTEAFF
cdr3_nt: TGTGCCTGGAGTTGGGGACACAACACTGAAGCTTTCTTT

j_call: TRBJ2-7
v_call: TRBV5-5
clone_size: medium-sized
d_call: TRBD1
cdr3_aa: CASSYRDRYEEYF
cdr3_nt: TGTGCCAGCAGTTACCGGGACAGGTACGAAGAATACTTC

j_call: TRBJ2-1
v_call: TRBV5-1
clone_size: once
d_call: TRBD1
cdr3_aa: CASSLTDRANNEQFF
cdr3_nt: TGCGCCAGCAGCCTAACTGACAGGGCCAACAATGAGCAGTTCTTC

j_call: TRBJ1-2
v_call: TRBV24-1
clone_size: .
d_call: .
cdr3_aa: CATSDLGGGYTF
cdr3_nt: TGTGCCACCAGTGATTTGGGGGGCGGCTACACCTTC

j_call: TRBJ2-7
v_call: TRBV28
clone_size: .
d_call: TRBD1
cdr3_aa: CASSPRRNRGTYEQYF
cdr3_nt: TGTGCCAGCAGTCCGAGAAGGAACAGGGGGACCTACGAGCAGTACTTC

j_call: TRBJ2-1
v_call: TRBV19
clone_size: .
d_call: .
cdr3_aa: CASSIISSPASEQFF
cdr3_nt: TGTGCCAGTAGTATCATATCTAGCCCGGCCAGTGAGCAGTTCTTC

j_call: TRBJ2-7
v_call: TRBV7-6
clone_size: .
d_call: .
cdr3_aa: CASSLTSAVGGAHEQYF
cdr3_nt: TGTGCCAGCAGCCTGACCTCCGCCGTCGGGGGAGCCCACGAGCAGTACTTC

j_call: TRBJ1-6
v_call: TRBV5-8
clone_size: .
d_call: .
cdr3_aa: CASILTPSSYNSPLHF
cdr3_nt: TGTGCCAGCATTTTGACTCCTAGCTCCTATAATTCACCCCTCCACTTT

j_call: TRBJ2-5
v_call: TRBV2
clone_size: .
d_call: TRBD2
cdr3_aa: CASSEKRDFKGGTQYF
cdr3_nt: TGTGCCAGCAGTGAAAAGCGGGACTTCAAAGGTGGGACCCAGTACTTC

j_call: TRBJ2-5
v_call: TRBV24-1
clone_size: .
d_call: TRBD2
cdr3_aa: CATSDPRGEETQYF
cdr3_nt: TGTGCCACCAGTGATCCCCGGGGGGAAGAGACCCAGTACTTC

j_call: TRBJ1-6
v_call: TRBV6-1
clone_size: .
d_call: .
cdr3_aa: CASSEGSGNSPLHF
cdr3_nt: TGTGCCAGCAGTGAAGGGTCGGGGAATTCACCCCTCCACTTT

j_call: TRBJ2-3
v_call: TRBV7-6
clone_size: .
d_call: TRBD2
cdr3_aa: CASSLGLAGWDTQYF
cdr3_nt: TGTGCCAGCAGCTTAGGGCTAGCGGGGTGGGATACGCAGTATTTT

j_call: TRBJ1-3
v_call: TRBV6-1
clone_size: .
d_call: .
cdr3_aa: CASSEETAVASRVTIYF
cdr3_nt: TGTGCCAGCAGTGAAGAGACAGCCGTAGCCTCACGGGTCACCATATATTTT

j_call: TRBJ2-7
v_call: TRBV3-1/TRBV3-2
clone_size: .
d_call: .
cdr3_aa: CASSQDWGGPESYEQYF
cdr3_nt: TGTGCCAGCAGCCAAGATTGGGGGGGGCCTGAATCCTACGAGCAGTACTTC

j_call: TRBJ1-1
v_call: TRBV29-1
clone_size: .
d_call: .
cdr3_aa: CSVRTGLNTEAFF
cdr3_nt: TGCAGCGTTCGAACAGGGTTGAACACTGAAGCTTTCTTT

j_call: TRBJ2-7
v_call: TRBV4-3
clone_size: .
d_call: .
cdr3_aa: CASSQGGGVSLYEQYF
cdr3_nt: TGCGCCAGCAGCCAAGGAGGGGGGGTCTCTCTCTACGAGCAGTACTTC

j_call: TRBJ1-2
v_call: TRBV28
clone_size: .
d_call: TRBD1
cdr3_aa: CASRGQGANGYTF
cdr3_nt: TGTGCCAGCAGGGGACAGGGGGCGAATGGCTACACCTTC

j_call: TRBJ2-5
v_call: TRBV9
clone_size: .
d_call: TRBD2
cdr3_aa: CASNPSGSQETQYF
cdr3_nt: TGTGCCAGCAACCCTAGCGGATCACAAGAGACCCAGTACTTC

j_call: TRBJ1-2
v_call: TRBV30
clone_size: .
d_call: TRBD1
cdr3_aa: CAWRDRGEGYTF
cdr3_nt: TGTGCCTGGCGGGACAGGGGTGAGGGCTACACCTTC

j_call: TRBJ2-1
v_call: TRBV18
clone_size: .
d_call: .
cdr3_aa: CASSNQGNNEQFF
cdr3_nt: TGTGCCAGCTCTAACCAGGGAAACAATGAGCAGTTCTTC

j_call: TRBJ2-1
v_call: TRBV24-1
clone_size: .
d_call: .
cdr3_aa: CATSGNERDKQFF
cdr3_nt: TGTGCCACCAGTGGAAACGAGCGGGACAAGCAGTTCTTC

j_call: TRBJ1-3
v_call: TRBV5-5
clone_size: .
d_call: .
cdr3_aa: CASSLAGYGTIYF
cdr3_nt: TGTGCCAGCAGCTTGGCCGGGTACGGCACCATATATTTT

j_call: TRBJ2-7
v_call: TRBV6-4
clone_size: .
d_call: .
cdr3_aa: CASRREFTYEQYF
cdr3_nt: TGTGCCAGCCGGAGGGAATTCACCTACGAGCAGTACTTC

j_call: TRBJ2-7
v_call: TRBV12-3/TRBV12-4
clone_size: .
d_call: .
cdr3_aa: CASSGLSSYEQYF
cdr3_nt: TGTGCCAGCAGTGGACTGAGCTCCTACGAGCAGTACTTC

j_call: TRBJ1-2
v_call: TRBV12-3/TRBV12-4
clone_size: .
d_call: .
cdr3_aa: CASRRTDYGYTF
cdr3_nt: TGTGCCAGCAGACGGACAGACTATGGCTACACCTTC

j_call: TRBJ2-1
v_call: TRBV7-9
clone_size: .
d_call: .
cdr3_aa: CASSLVASRNEQFF
cdr3_nt: TGTGCCAGCAGCTTAGTAGCTAGTCGCAATGAGCAGTTCTTC

j_call: TRBJ2-5
v_call: TRBV25-1
clone_size: .
d_call: .
cdr3_aa: CASSVAGLQETQYF
cdr3_nt: TGTGCCAGCAGTGTGGCGGGCCTACAAGAGACCCAGTACTTC

j_call: TRBJ2-1
v_call: TRBV10-3
clone_size: .
d_call: .
cdr3_aa: CAISEGRDSYNEQFF
cdr3_nt: TGTGCCATCAGCGAAGGACGGGACTCCTACAATGAGCAGTTCTTC

j_call: TRBJ2-5
v_call: TRBV10-2
clone_size: .
d_call: TRBD1
cdr3_aa: CASNQGVETQYF
cdr3_nt: TGCGCCAGCAATCAGGGGGTAGAGACCCAGTACTTC

j_call: TRBJ1-1
v_call: TRBV7-3
clone_size: .
d_call: .
cdr3_aa: CASSLTGGDTEAFF
cdr3_nt: TGTGCCAGCAGCTTAACGGGTGGAGACACTGAAGCTTTCTTT

j_call: TRBJ1-1
v_call: TRBV19
clone_size: .
d_call: TRBD1
cdr3_aa: CASSIGQENTEAFF
cdr3_nt: TGTGCCAGTAGTATTGGACAGGAGAACACTGAAGCTTTCTTT

j_call: TRBJ2-5
v_call: TRBV5-8
clone_size: .
d_call: .
cdr3_aa: CASSQPTVWETQYF
cdr3_nt: TGTGCCAGCAGTCAACCAACGGTGTGGGAGACCCAGTACTTC

j_call: TRBJ2-3
v_call: TRBV29-1
clone_size: .
d_call: .
cdr3_aa: CSVERGSTDTQYF
cdr3_nt: TGCAGCGTTGAGAGGGGGAGCACAGATACGCAGTATTTT

j_call: TRBJ2-6
v_call: TRBV13
clone_size: .
d_call: .
cdr3_aa: CASSLSSGANVLTF
cdr3_nt: TGTGCCAGCAGTCTGTCCTCTGGGGCCAACGTCCTGACTTTC

j_call: TRBJ1-2
v_call: TRBV28
clone_size: once
d_call: .
cdr3_aa: CASRPAGQGYTF
cdr3_nt: TGTGCCAGCAGACCAGCGGGGCAAGGCTACACCTTC

j_call: TRBJ1-1
v_call: TRBV28
clone_size: .
d_call: .
cdr3_aa: CASSPLDSRDTEAFF
cdr3_nt: TGTGCCAGCAGCCCCCTGGACAGCAGGGACACTGAAGCTTTCTTT

j_call: TRBJ2-7
v_call: TRBV10-2
clone_size: .
d_call: TRBD1
cdr3_aa: CASSPRTGTEQYF
cdr3_nt: TGCGCCAGCAGCCCCAGGACAGGGACCGAGCAGTACTTC

j_call: TRBJ1-2
v_call: TRBV14
clone_size: .
d_call: .
cdr3_aa: CASSQASGIYGYTF
cdr3_nt: TGTGCCAGCAGCCAAGCCTCAGGGATCTATGGCTACACCTTC